Following are 5 T cell receptor beta chains from one sample sequenced in a study of early T cells in non-severe SARS-CoV-2 infection. Each CDR3 protein is one row after TCRdb ran MiXCR on the 5' RACE reads. The sample yields under 45,000 distinct CDR3 sequences, around 8% seen once. Source: whole blood, taken at baseline. Source of these receptors: an adult who was a healthcare worker with PCR-confirmed SARS-CoV-2 infection or an uninfected control (not recorded which).

This clonotype was found a few times. DNA of the CDR3: TGTGCCAGCAGTTCGCCGGGACATCAGGCGAACACTGAAGCTTTCTTT. This codes for CASSSPGHQANTEAFF. The chain links TRBV28 to TRBJ1-1, with TRBD1 as a possible D gene (6 bases). V shed 4 bases and J shed 1 base, with 16 bases lying between them. Germline lookup yields CDR1 MDHEN and CDR2 SYDVKM. There are 16 residues in the CDR3. Full variable domain (missing parts from reference TRBV28 and TRBJ1-1): DVKVTQSSRYLVKRTGEKVFLECVQDMDHENMFWYRQDPGLGLRLIYFSYDVKMKEKGDIPEGYSVSREKKERFSLILESASTNQTSMYLCASSSPGHQANTEAFFGQGTRLTVV.

J is TRBJ2-3 and V is TRBV28; no reliable D call. CDR3 length: 12 amino acids. Per the germline V gene, CDR1 is MDHEN and CDR2 is SYDVKM. V lost 6 bases and J lost 0, with 4 bases in between. CDR3 residues: CASRSSTDTQYF. DNA of the CDR3: TGTGCCAGCAGGTCTAGCACAGATACGCAGTATTTT. Based on the CDR3 plus reference TRBV28 and TRBJ2-3, the full variable domain is DVKVTQSSRYLVKRTGEKVFLECVQDMDHENMFWYRQDPGLGLRLIYFSYDVKMKEKGDIPEGYSVSREKKERFSLILESASTNQTSMYLCASRSSTDTQYFGPGTRLTVL.

The V gene is TRBV6-1, the J gene TRBJ2-7; 9 bases line up with TRBD1. Germline V gene data show CDR1 as MNHNS and CDR2 as SASEGT. V dropped 3 bases and J dropped 0; count of bases not matched to a gene: 3. This CDR3 has 15 residues. CDR3: CASSDLGQGSYEQYF. In DNA, the CDR3 is TGTGCCAGCAGTGACCTGGGACAGGGCTCCTACGAGCAGTACTTC.

This clonotype was recorded a few times. The chain joins TRBV7-2 to TRBJ2-7; TRBD1 matches 10 bases. The CDR3 is made up of 15 amino acids. Germline lookup yields CDR1 SGHTA and CDR2 FQGNSA. The ends lost 1 base at V and 5 bases at J; junction bases unmatched: 5. The CDR3 here is CASSLDGQGGHEQYF. For the CDR3, the DNA is TGTGCCAGCAGCTTAGACGGACAGGGGGGCCACGAGCAGTACTTC.

The gene calls are TRBV15 and TRBJ2-7, with D unclear. V was trimmed by 0 bases and J by 5 bases, leaving 14 bases between them. CDR3 length equals 15 residues. The germline gives CDR1 LNHNV, CDR2 YYDKDF (reference sequence). CDR3 in DNA: TGTGCCACCAGCAGAGATTTATACAGCAACAACGAGCAGTACTTC. Translating it yields CATSRDLYSNNEQYF.